The entry below describes one T cell receptor beta chain. TCR beta CDR3 region amplification was performed from RNA transcripts. Researchers ran a first-round RT-PCR on the TCR CDR3 using the HTBI primer set. TCRdb reprocessed the multiplex PCR reads via MiXCR and lists one record per CDR3 protein. The sample contains fewer than 350,000 distinct CDR3 sequences, about a sixth of which appear only once. The data are from a study of T cells in Graves' hyperthyroidism and ophthalmopathy. The germline CDR1 and CDR2 sequences are SGHNT and YENEEA. Trimming took 2 bases from V and 2 from J, leaving 9 bases between them. CDR3 size: 14 residues.

The sample comprised blood. This TCR was recovered from a woman between 40 and 50 years old with Graves' ophthalmopathy. The J gene is TRBJ1-2, the V gene TRBV11-3; no clear D gene. CDR3 bases: TGTGCCAGCAGCTTATTTAAGGGAAACTATGGCTACACCTTC. This encodes CASSLFKGNYGYTF. Together with reference TRBV11-3 and TRBJ1-2, the CDR3 gives the full variable domain: EAGVVQSPRYKIIEKKQPVAFWCNPISGHNTLYWYLQNLGQGPELLIRYENEEAVDDSQLPKDRFSAERLKGVDSTLKIQPAELGDSAVYLCASSLFKGNYGYTFGSGTRLTVV.